Listed below are T cell receptor beta chains from one sample, sequenced in a study of PD-L1 blockade in urothelial cancer. Sequenced by immunoSEQ multiplex PCR; TCRdb stores in-frame clones only, minus some. There are tens of thousands of clones in the sample; just over 35% occur only once, and approximately 9% lies in the top ten. Sequencing used tumor tissue, obtained before atezolizumab (anti-PD-L1) treatment. The receptors stem from a man in his fifties or sixties with urothelial cancer. Both conserved end residues are part of each CDR3. The D gene is left open where the match is weak. For some rows the clone size is stated as once, few or many, or as a class when expanded; others skip it.

few TRBJ2-5 - TRBV30 TGTGCCTGGAGCCCCATTGCGGGGTCGGAAGAGACCCAGTACTTC CAWSPIAGSEETQYF
once TRBJ1-1 - TRBV29-1 TGCAGCGTTGAGGAGACCGAGAACACTGAAGCTTTCTTT CSVEETENTEAFF
- TRBJ2-3 TRBD2 TRBV5-1 TGCGCCAGCAGCGCGACTACCGGGACTAGTGGGCGGGATACGCAGTATTTT CASSATTGTSGRDTQYF
- TRBJ2-2 TRBD1 TRBV28 TGTGCCAGCAGTTTACAGGGGGCTCTGAACACCGGGGAGCTGTTTTTT CASSLQGALNTGELFF
once TRBJ2-7 - TRBV6-8 TGTGCCAGCAGTGCTAGCGCCTCCTACGAGCAGTACTTC CASSASASYEQYF
many TRBJ1-6 - TRBV1 TGCGCCAGCAGCCGGACAGGCCCGGGGGATAATTCACCCCTCCACTTT CASSRTGPGDNSPLHF
- TRBJ2-3 - TRBV11-3 TGTGCCAGCAAGAAGATGGGACGGCGCACAGATACGCAGTATTTT CASKKMGRRTDTQYF
medium-sized TRBJ1-1 - TRBV29-1 TGCAGCGTTTCCCCCAACGAGGCGAACACTGAAGCTTTCTTT CSVSPNEANTEAFF
- TRBJ2-1 TRBD1 TRBV10-2 TGCGCCAGCAGAGGGACAGGGGTTGGTGAGCAGTTCTTC CASRGTGVGEQFF
many TRBJ2-3 - TRBV9 TGTGCCAGCAGTACAGAAAGGATGGCGGGGTGGAGTCTAAGCACAGATACGCAGTATTTT CASSTERMAGWSLSTDTQYF
- TRBJ1-1 - TRBV9 TGTGCCAGCAGCCGTGGGGGACTGAACACTGAAGCTTTCTTT CASSRGGLNTEAFF
few TRBJ2-6 TRBD1 TRBV19 TGTGCCAGTAGCAGGGGGTTCGCTGGGGCCAACGTCCTGACTTTC CASSRGFAGANVLTF
- TRBJ1-2 - TRBV6-7 TGTGCCAGCAGAGCCGGGGGGGTCTATGGCTACACCTTC CASRAGGVYGYTF
- TRBJ1-1 - TRBV25-1 TGTGCCAGCAGTGAATTTGACCAGAGCCCATTGAACACTGAAGCTTTCTTT CASSEFDQSPLNTEAFF
medium-sized TRBJ2-5 TRBD1 TRBV5-1 TGCGCCAGCAGACTATCCGGACAGGGGTTAGAGACCCAGTACTTC CASRLSGQGLETQYF
few TRBJ2-5 - TRBV1 TGCGCCAGCAGCCAAGGGTTGGGTAGCGATGGAAAGACCCAGTACTTC CASSQGLGSDGKTQYF
- TRBJ2-3 - TRBV18 TGTGCCAGCTCGGCCACTTCAGGCACAGATACGCAGTATTTT CASSATSGTDTQYF
- TRBJ2-3 - TRBV12-2 TGTGCAAGTCGCGACCTTGACAGGGAATCCCTATATAGGCGGGAGGGTACAAGTGATACGCAGTATTTT CASRDLDRESLYRREGTSDTQYF
- TRBJ2-7 - TRBV29-1 TGCAGCGTTGAAGAGGGCCTTTGGGGAAGGCCCTACGAGCAGTACTTC CSVEEGLWGRPYEQYF
- TRBJ2-1 TRBD2 TRBV5-1 TGCGCCAGCAGCCCGCGTATCCTAGCGGGAGGCCACAATGAGCAGTTCTTC CASSPRILAGGHNEQFF
few TRBJ2-5 TRBD1 TRBV15 TGTGCCACCAGCAGACAACCAGGGGGCTGGGAGACCCAGTACTTC CATSRQPGGWETQYF
few TRBJ1-2 - TRBV5-1 TGCGCCAGCAGCTCCCGGGGCGACTCCGGAGGCTACACCTTC CASSSRGDSGGYTF
many TRBJ1-2 - TRBV6-8 TGTGCCAGCAGTCAGGAGATTTATGGCTACACCTTC CASSQEIYGYTF
- TRBJ1-2 - TRBV29-1 TGCAGCGTTGAATCGTTGCACCCGATCTATGGCTACACCTTC CSVESLHPIYGYTF
- TRBJ1-1 - TRBV10-2 TGCGCCAGCAGGGTGGGGGGGCCCTCTCCCAACACTGAAGCTTTCTTT CASRVGGPSPNTEAFF
- TRBJ2-7 TRBD2 TRBV19 TGTGCCGGCTCGGCGGGACTAGGTTACGAGCAGTACTTC CAGSAGLGYEQYF
- TRBJ2-7 - TRBV6-7 TGTGCCAGCAGTTACTCGATGCAGAAGTACTTC CASSYSMQKYF
- TRBJ2-5 TRBD2 TRBV6-8 TGTGCCATCAGCAGCGGGACTAGCGGGAAAGAGACCCAGTACTTC CAISSGTSGKETQYF
- TRBJ1-4 TRBD1 TRBV5-1 TGCGCCAGCAGGTCCGACAGGGGAAATAATGAAAAACTGTTTTTT CASRSDRGNNEKLFF
few TRBJ2-3 - TRBV7-5 TGTGCCAGCAGCCCCCTCTGGGAGGAGAGTACAGATACGCAGTATTTT CASSPLWEESTDTQYF
- TRBJ2-5 TRBD1 TRBV11-1 TGTGCCAGCAGCTTAGAGACAGGGTGGCGGGAGACCCAGTACTTC CASSLETGWRETQYF
few TRBJ1-2 TRBD1 TRBV6-8 TGTGCCATCAGTCCGACAGGGGATGGCTACACCTTC CAISPTGDGYTF
- TRBJ2-1 TRBD2 TRBV4-1 TGCGCCAGCAGCCAATGGACTAGCGGGGGGAAAGGGAATGAGCAGTTCTTC CASSQWTSGGKGNEQFF
- TRBJ2-2 TRBD1 TRBV5-1 TGCGCCGGCCGGACAGGGGTGAACACCGGGGAGCTGTTTTTT CAGRTGVNTGELFF
- TRBJ2-2 - TRBV12-2 TGTGCCACCTATAGGGGGGCTTCGAACACCGGGGAGCTGTTTTTT CATYRGASNTGELFF
- TRBJ1-4 - TRBV28 TGTGCCAGCAGTCCCGGGGGAGGTCATGAAAAACTGTTTTTT CASSPGGGHEKLFF
many TRBJ1-3 TRBD1 TRBV6-8 TGTGCCAGCAGTTCCGACAGGGTTGCTGGAAACACCATATATTTT CASSSDRVAGNTIYF
- TRBJ2-7 TRBD2 TRBV9 TGTGCCAGCAGCGTAGGACTAGCGGGGGCCGGGACGTCCTACGAGCAGTACTTC CASSVGLAGAGTSYEQYF
once TRBJ2-7 TRBD1 TRBV10-1 TGCGCCAGCAGTTCGGGACAGGGTATTGTCGGCGAGCAGTACTTC CASSSGQGIVGEQYF
- TRBJ1-3 TRBD1 TRBV29-1 TGCAGCGTGAGGGACAGGACTGGAAACACCATATATTTT CSVRDRTGNTIYF
- TRBJ1-1 - TRBV6-8 TGTGCCAGCAGTAGGGCCGTCGAGAGCACTGAAGCTTTCTTT CASSRAVESTEAFF
- TRBJ2-1 TRBD1 TRBV28 TGTGCCAGCAGTCCCGGGACAGGGTTTGGCATTGAGCAGTTCTTC CASSPGTGFGIEQFF
- TRBJ1-5 - TRBV30 TGTGCCTGCAGTGCAGATAGCAATCAGCCCCAGCATTTT CACSADSNQPQHF
- TRBJ1-5 - TRBV7-1 TGTGCCAGCAGCCTGCCCGGAGCCGGGGAGGGCAGCAATCAGCCCCAGCATTTT CASSLPGAGEGSNQPQHF
- TRBJ2-2 - TRBV6-8 TGTGCCAGCAGTTACGGGGTCTCTTTAAACACCGGGGAGCTGTTTTTT CASSYGVSLNTGELFF
- TRBJ2-1 - TRBV7-2 TGTGCCAGCAGCTCGTCGACGGTATACAATGAGCAGTTCTTC CASSSSTVYNEQFF
- TRBJ2-1 - TRBV6-8 TGTGCCAGTCGAGGTTCGGACTCTCTTACCGACAATGAGCAGTTCTTC CASRGSDSLTDNEQFF
few TRBJ2-2 - TRBV9 TGTGCCAGCAGGTGGGGGGACACCGGGGAGCTGTTTTTT CASRWGDTGELFF
once TRBJ2-7 TRBD2 TRBV28 TGTGCCAGCAGTTTACTCGGGAGGGCCAACGAGCAGTACTTC CASSLLGRANEQYF
- TRBJ2-7 TRBD1 TRBV19 TGTGCCAGTAGTTCTCCCCCGGGACAGGGTGACTACGAGCAGTACTTC CASSSPPGQGDYEQYF
- TRBJ2-3 - TRBV4-1 TGCGCCAGCAGCCCACAGGGAACCACAGATACGCAGTATTTT CASSPQGTTDTQYF
- TRBJ2-5 TRBD1 TRBV6-8 TGTGCCAGCAGTCGGAGGACAGGGGGCGCAGGAGAGACCCAGTACTTC CASSRRTGGAGETQYF
few TRBJ2-7 TRBD1 TRBV30 TGTGCCTGGGGAGCCGGGACAGGAGGTTACGAGCAGTACTTC CAWGAGTGGYEQYF
many TRBJ1-5 TRBD1 TRBV6-8 TGTGCCAGCAACCCGACAGGGGCCAATCAGCCCCAGCATTTT CASNPTGANQPQHF
few TRBJ1-3 - TRBV5-1 TGCGCCAGCAGCGGAGGGACCGAACTTGGAAACACCATATATTTT CASSGGTELGNTIYF
many TRBJ2-7 TRBD1 TRBV6-8 TGTGCCATCAGTCCAGGGGGCTACGAGCAGTACTTC CAISPGGYEQYF